What follows are 24 T cell receptor beta chains derived from one specimen sequenced in a study of OX40 agonist ivuxolimab in advanced cancers. Profiled with immunoSEQ multiplex PCR; TCRdb holds only in-frame clones, not every one. Of around 60,000 clones in the sample, roughly nine tenths were seen once. The sequencing here drew on CD4+ or CD8+ T cells sorted from blood, taken in a trial of the OX40 agonist ivuxolimab. These receptors originate from an adult with an advanced solid tumor such as melanoma, head and neck, liver or kidney cancer.

The chain carries TRBV30 and TRBJ2-7; D gene ambiguous. The V end lost 4 bases, the J end lost 6 bases, and 13 bases lay between the germline ends. CDR3 size: 12 residues. In germline, CDR1 is GTSNPN, CDR2 SVGIG (reference sequence). The CDR3 loop is CAWIPSIGEQYF. The CDR3 coding sequence is TGTGCCTGGATTCCCAGTATTGGCGAGCAGTACTTC.

This clone was found once. The chain uses TRBV4-3 and TRBJ2-4; 7 bases map to TRBD2. CDR3 length equals 14 residues. From germline, CDR1 is LGHNA and CDR2 YSLEER. V shed 1 base, J shed 8 bases, and the junction held 5 bases outside the gene matches. CDR3 DNA sequence: TGCGCCAGCAGCCAAGCCGGGGGGTCGGACATTCAGTACTTC. It is translated as CASSQAGGSDIQYF.

The chain has TRBV21-1 and TRBJ2-7; the listed D gene, TRBD1, was not tested against the DNA. TRBV21-1 represents a pseudogene. This CDR3 is built from 17 residues. Here the CDR3 reads CASSTEHPRGTGHEQYF. The CDR3 nucleotides read TGTGCCAGCAGCACCGAGCACCCCCGGGGGACAGGGCACGAGCAGTACTTC.

The chain is built from TRBV10-3 and TRBJ2-3; D possibly corresponds to TRBD2 (5 bases). The V end was cut by 0 bases, the J end by 0 bases, with 7 bases between. Germline-derived CDR1 and CDR2 are ENHRY and SYGVKD. The CDR3 sequence is 15 residues long. The CDR3 loop is CAISESRGSTDTQYF. The CDR3 DNA reads as TGTGCCATCAGTGAGTCCCGCGGGAGCACAGATACGCAGTATTTT.

To note about this clone: Mismatch with germline at one junction end may stem from a read error. Other DNA sequences within the sample encode an identical CDR3. The chain employs TRBV19 and TRBJ1-5; 8 nucleotides match TRBD1. Germline CDR1 is LNHDA and CDR2 is SQIVND (reference sequence). CDR3 length: 14 residues. The DNA for the CDR3 is TGTGCCAGTAGGTTGACAGGGGAAAATCAACCCCAGCATTTT. As protein: CASRLTGENQPQHF.

V usage is TRBV28 and J usage is TRBJ2-5; possibly TRBD2 for D (6 bases). The germline V and J ends were trimmed by 4 bases and 2 bases, with 11 bases remaining between them. The germline gives CDR1 MDHEN, CDR2 SYDVKM. This CDR3 is built from 14 residues. The CDR3: CASSSSAGQETQYF. The CDR3, as DNA: TGTGCCAGCAGTTCCTCAGCGGGTCAAGAGACCCAGTACTTC.

The J gene is TRBJ1-1, the V gene TRBV5-1; 11 positions match TRBD1. CDR1 and CDR2 (germline): SGHRS, YFSETQ. With 1 base clipped from V and 4 bases from J, the junction kept 6 bases outside the gene matches. This CDR3 is built from 16 residues. The CDR3 protein is CASSLRPGQGVTEAFF. DNA of the CDR3: TGCGCCAGCAGCTTGAGGCCGGGACAGGGGGTCACTGAAGCTTTCTTT.

The chain has TRBV2 and TRBJ1-2, with no clear D. CDR1 is SNHLY, CDR2 FYNNEI, per germline. The V end lost 2 bases, the J end lost 6 bases, and 7 bases lay between the germline ends. This CDR3 spans 12 amino acids. Here the CDR3 reads CASSEQLDGYTF. The CDR3 DNA reads as TGTGCCAGCAGTGAACAACTAGATGGCTACACCTTC.

This sequence joins TRBV4-1 and TRBJ1-3; D not resolved. There are 15 residues in the CDR3. Germline V gene sequence: CDR1 MGHRA, CDR2 YSYEKL. V shed 2 bases and J shed 8 bases, with 16 bases lying between them. CDR3 region: CASSQPGLEVDTIYF. Here the CDR3 DNA reads TGCGCCAGCAGCCAACCGGGCCTGGAAGTGGACACCATATATTTT.

The chain employs TRBV30 and TRBJ1-5; tentative D call: TRBD1 (5 bases). V lost 3 bases to trimming and J lost 9 bases, with 27 bases between them. The CDR3 consists of 17 residues. From germline, CDR1 is GTSNPN and CDR2 SVGIG (reference sequence). The CDR3 spells CAWSDNRSGLSRGPQHF. The CDR3, as DNA: TGTGCCTGGAGCGACAACCGGTCAGGACTTTCGAGGGGGCCCCAGCATTTT.

The rearrangement links TRBV30 to TRBJ2-1, with D perhaps TRBD2 (6 bases). Trimming pared 0 bases from V and 6 bases from J, leaving 15 bases between. This CDR3 has 15 amino acids. Germline V gene sequence: CDR1 GTSNPN, CDR2 SVGIG (reference sequence). The CDR3 region has the DNA TGTGCCTGGAGTGTACGGTCGCGTAGCGGCAATGAGCAGTTCTTC. It is translated as CAWSVRSRSGNEQFF.

Note on this clone: At one end the junction does not follow the germline gene, possibly because of a read error. The CDR3 region is CASSLTLNTEAFF. The CDR3 DNA is TGTGCTAGCAGCTTAACATTGAACACTGAAGCTTTCTTT. The J gene is TRBJ1-1, the V gene TRBV7-7; D is ambiguous. Germline CDR1 reads SSHAT; CDR2 reads FNYEAQ (reference sequence). CDR3 length equals 13 residues.

V is TRBV18 and J is TRBJ2-7; possibly TRBD2 for D (6 bases). CDR1 is KGHSH, CDR2 LQKENI, per germline. The CDR3 runs to 12 residues. V shed 4 bases and J shed 7 bases, with 11 bases lying between them. CDR3 residues: CASSQEGQEQYF. Here the CDR3 DNA reads TGTGCCAGCTCACAGGAGGGGCAGGAGCAGTACTTC.

The chain uses TRBV19 and TRBJ2-7; D is possibly TRBD1 or TRBD2 (5 bases each). The CDR3 runs to 15 residues. The V end lost 4 bases, the J end lost 2 bases, and 15 bases lay between the germline ends. CDR1 is LNHDA, CDR2 SQIVND, per germline (reference sequence). The CDR3 protein is CASSTTGTLAYEQYF. The CDR3 DNA is TGTGCCAGTAGTACGACCGGGACCCTAGCCTACGAGCAGTACTTC.

The rearrangement links TRBV28 to TRBJ2-2; D unclear. Trimming removed 11 bases at V and 0 bases at J, with 10 bases between. Germline lookup yields CDR1 MDHEN and CDR2 SYDVKM. The CDR3 totals 13 residues. This CDR3 is CAGEGPNTGELFF. CDR3 DNA: TGTGCCGGCGAAGGACCGAACACCGGGGAGCTGTTTTTT.

The V call is TRBV6-1, the J call TRBJ2-7; 7 bases are shared with TRBD1. Germline CDR1 and CDR2: MNHNS and SASEGT. V lost 0 bases to trimming and J lost 0 bases; unmatched junction nucleotides: 11. CDR3 length equals 18 residues. CDR3 sequence (DNA): TGTGCCAGCAGTGAAGCGCGGTGGGACAGCGCCATCTCCTACGAGCAGTACTTC. It yields the protein CASSEARWDSAISYEQYF.

The chain has TRBV9 and TRBJ2-1; 8 nucleotides line up with TRBD2. The CDR3 extends over 14 amino acids. The trim removed 0 bases at V and 8 bases at J, leaving 4 bases unmatched. The germline V gene encodes CDR1 SGDLS and CDR2 YYNGEE. CDR3 sequence (DNA): TGTGCCAGCAGCGTAGGGACTAGCACCGATGAGCAGTTCTTC. Encoded protein: CASSVGTSTDEQFF.

This sequence joins TRBV5-1 and TRBJ2-3; possibly TRBD2 for D (6 bases). The CDR3 is made up of 12 amino acids. The germline V gene encodes CDR1 SGHRS and CDR2 YFSETQ. V was pared by 4 bases and J by 6 bases, with 9 bases between. The CDR3 bases are TGCGCCAGCAGCATGGGGAGGGATACGCAGTATTTT. It translates to CASSMGRDTQYF.

This chain uses TRBV4-3 with TRBJ2-5, with D uncertain. V lost 1 base to trimming and J lost 2 bases, with 8 bases between them. CDR1 and CDR2 (germline): LGHNA, YSLEER. The CDR3 runs to 14 residues. CDR3 sequence reads: CASSQGLSQETQYF. Written as DNA, the CDR3 is TGCGCCAGCAGCCAAGGACTGTCTCAAGAGACCCAGTACTTC.

This clone was detected once. The chain couples TRBV18 to TRBJ1-2; the D gene is possibly TRBD1 (5 bases). The CDR3 is made up of 16 amino acids. Germline loops: CDR1 KGHSH, CDR2 LQKENI. Trimming removed 2 bases from V and 4 bases from J, with 17 bases in between. CDR3 nucleotide sequence: TGTGCCAGCTCACCAAGTAGCGGGGCCCCCGGCTATGGCTACACCTTC. Translation: CASSPSSGAPGYGYTF. The full variable domain, in which reference TRBV18 and TRBJ1-2 provide the parts outside the CDR3, is NAGVMQNPRHLVRRRGQEARLRCSPMKGHSHVYWYRQLPEEGLKFMVYLQKENIIDESGMPKERFSAEFPKEGPSILRIQQVVRGDSAAYFCASSPSSGAPGYGYTFGSGTRLTVV.

This CDR3 reads CAIMGTSGPYEQYF. CDR3 DNA: TGTGCCATCATGGGGACTAGCGGGCCCTACGAGCAGTACTTC. V is TRBV10-3 and J is TRBJ2-7; TRBD2 matches at 12 bases. After removal of 7 bases from V and 2 bases from J, the junction contained 3 bases not matched to a gene. The CDR3 covers 14 residues. The V gene's germline CDR1 is ENHRY and CDR2 SYGVKD.

The chain links TRBV6-5 to TRBJ1-1; no firm D call. The germline CDR1 and CDR2 sequences are MNHEY and SVGAGI. The germline V and J ends were trimmed by 8 bases and 5 bases, with 15 bases remaining between them. The length of the CDR3 is 13 residues. The CDR3 coding sequence is TGTGCCAGCGCTAGGGCGGTAAAGACTGAAGCTTTCTTT. As protein: CASARAVKTEAFF.

The table lists this clone with a count of one. As DNA, the CDR3 is TGTGCCAGCAGACTTACAGCGGGGGGAGTTGCAGATACGCAGTATTTT. It is translated as CASRLTAGGVADTQYF. The rearrangement uses TRBV4-2 and TRBJ2-3; 9 nucleotides match TRBD2. Per the germline V gene, CDR1 is LGHNA and CDR2 is YNFKEQ. The CDR3 spans 16 residues. The junction had 11 bases not matched to a gene; V was cut back by 6 bases and J by 4 bases.

The rearrangement joins TRBV2 to TRBJ2-5; D might be TRBD2 (5 bases). The DNA end favors TRBJ2-7, so the J call may be wrong. CDR1 is SNHLY, CDR2 FYNNEI, per germline. This CDR3 is built from 13 residues. The CDR3 DNA is TGTGCCAGCAGTGCGGACTCATACTACGAGCAGTACTTC. The encoded protein is CASSADSYYEQYF.